The sequence of this T cell receptor beta chain was determined in a study of T cells in localized non-small cell lung cancer. Study conclusions and caveats: Among the top 100 tumor clones, a median roughly 57 appeared in adjacent lung. Of the tissues analyzed, uninvolved adjacent lung showed maximal T cell clonality, greater than tumor.

TCRdb's copy holds only in-frame clones and misses some; the assay was immunoSEQ multiplex PCR. The data hold around 90,000 clones, with about 78% observed a single time. As concerns this clone: What it binds is unknown.

CDR1 and CDR2 (germline): MNHEY, SVGAGI. V was cut by 8 bases and J by 0 bases, with 8 bases left in between. CDR3 length: 13 amino acids. The chain is built from TRBV6-5 and TRBJ1-5; tentatively, D is TRBD1 (6 bases). This TCR was recovered from a man aged 35 to 70 with stage II squamous cell lung carcinoma. The sample consisted of PBMCs, taken before any cancer treatment. The CDR3: CASGQYSNQPQHF. The DNA of the CDR3 is TGTGCCAGCGGACAGTATAGCAATCAGCCCCAGCATTTT.